Presented here are 26 T cell receptor beta chains from one specimen sequenced in a study of radiotherapy plus CTLA-4 blockade in lung cancer. Some clones are missing from TCRdb's copy, which holds only in-frame ones; the method was immunoSEQ multiplex PCR. The profile covers more than 75,000 clones, with about 78% appearing a single time and about 14% taken by the ten largest. The source material was peripheral blood, sampled from a patient treated with radiotherapy plus ipilimumab. These receptors were obtained from a human donor with non-small cell lung cancer that progressed on radiotherapy plus ipilimumab.

In nucleotides, the CDR3 is TGTGCCAGCACCCAAAAACAGGGGAGGGGCTACACCTTC. It translates to CASTQKQGRGYTF. The genes are TRBV6-5 and TRBJ1-2, with 7 bases fitting TRBD1. The junction had 10 bases not matched to a gene; V was cut back by 7 bases and J by 8 bases. From germline, CDR1 is MNHEY and CDR2 SVGAGI. CDR3 length: 13 amino acids.

This clone was detected only once. The chain uses TRBV15 and TRBJ2-7, with D possibly being TRBD1 (5 bases). The CDR3 covers 16 residues. V was clipped by 0 bases and J by 2 bases, with 14 bases between them. Germline V gene sequence: CDR1 LNHNV, CDR2 YYDKDF (reference sequence). CDR3 amino acids: CATSRDRWTSAYEQYF. The CDR3, as DNA: TGTGCCACCAGCAGAGATAGATGGACATCGGCCTACGAGCAGTACTTC.

The chain carries TRBV6-1 and TRBJ1-1; D unclear. Germline V gene lookup returns CDR1 MNHNS and CDR2 SASEGT. The V and J ends lost 1 base and 2 bases respectively, with 5 bases between them. The CDR3 is 13 residues long. The CDR3: CASSEGHNTEAFF. CDR3 DNA sequence: TGTGCCAGCAGTGAAGGACACAACACTGAAGCTTTCTTT.

The chain has TRBV5-1 and TRBJ2-1, with D possibly matching TRBD1 (5 bases). Trimming took off 7 bases at V and 6 bases at J, with 14 bases between the two ends. This CDR3 spans 13 amino acids. Germline-derived CDR1 and CDR2 are SGHRS and YFSETQ. CDR3 residues: CASGAVEVNEQFF. The CDR3 region has the DNA TGCGCCAGCGGGGCAGTAGAGGTCAATGAGCAGTTCTTC.

This clone was seen only once. The chain uses TRBV4-1 and TRBJ2-1; D may be TRBD2 (6 bases). CDR1 and CDR2 from the germline V gene are MGHRA and YSYEKL. V was cut by 3 bases and J by 0 bases, with 15 bases left in between. This CDR3 region has 17 residues. The CDR3 sequence: CASSQGIADSSYNEQFF. CDR3 bases: TGCGCCAGCAGCCAGGGTATAGCGGATAGCTCCTACAATGAGCAGTTCTTC.

The rearrangement uses TRBV5-5 and TRBJ1-6; weak D call: TRBD1 (6 bases). V was trimmed by 4 bases and J by 7 bases, leaving 24 bases between them. Germline CDR1 reads SGHKS; CDR2 reads YYEKEE (reference sequence). The CDR3 runs 18 residues. The CDR3 loop is CASSLSRGSLYGNSPLHF. CDR3 sequence (DNA): TGTGCCAGCAGCCTCTCCAGGGGATCATTGTACGGCAATTCACCCCTCCACTTT.

CDR3 DNA: TGTGCCAGCAGTTTTGTCCCGGAGGGACTAGCGGGTCCCGAGCAGTACTTC. Protein: CASSFVPEGLAGPEQYF. The chain uses TRBV27 and TRBJ2-7; TRBD2 aligns across 12 bases. The V gene's germline CDR1 is MNHEY and CDR2 SMNVEV (reference sequence). The CDR3 contains 17 residues. Trimming removed 3 bases from V and 6 bases from J; junction bases left unmatched: 12.

V and J are TRBV6-5 and TRBJ2-7, with 8 nucleotides matching TRBD1. Germline values: CDR1 MNHEY, CDR2 SVGAGI. The CDR3 covers 14 residues. J lost 2 bases, V lost 2 bases, and 2 bases had no gene match. CDR3 residues: CASSYGQGPYEQYF. The DNA of the CDR3 is TGTGCCAGCAGTTACGGACAGGGACCCTACGAGCAGTACTTC.

The chain joins TRBV28 to TRBJ1-4; 10 positions match TRBD1. Germline CDR1 is MDHEN and CDR2 is SYDVKM. There are 16 residues in the CDR3. V shed 1 base and J 5 bases; nucleotides not matched to a gene: 4. CDR3 nucleotides: TGTGCCAGCAGTTTATTTGGGACAGGGGAAAATGAAAAACTGTTTTTT. Translation gives CASSLFGTGENEKLFF.

The chain joins TRBV28 to TRBJ1-1, with TRBD1 matching 9 bases. Germline CDR1 is MDHEN and CDR2 is SYDVKM. The CDR3 spans 11 residues. The J segment lost 10 bases and the V segment lost 4 bases, leaving 1 base of the junction unmatched. The CDR3 DNA is TGTGCCAGCAGTTCGACAGGGGGAGCTTTCTTT. This encodes CASSSTGGAFF. Filled out from reference TRBV28 and TRBJ1-1, the complete variable domain reads DVKVTQSSRYLVKRTGEKVFLECVQDMDHENMFWYRQDPGLGLRLIYFSYDVKMKEKGDIPEGYSVSREKKERFSLILESASTNQTSMYLCASSSTGGAFFGQGTRLTVV.

This clone was detected only once. V gene TRBV6-4 combines with J gene TRBJ2-7; 10 nucleotides match TRBD1. The CDR3 is 16 residues long. V shed 0 bases and J 1 base; nucleotides not matched to a gene: 3. Germline values: CDR1 MRHNA, CDR2 SNTAGT. The CDR3 sequence: CASSDSDRGNSYEQYF. CDR3 DNA: TGTGCCAGCAGTGACTCGGACAGGGGGAATTCCTACGAGCAGTACTTC.

The V gene is TRBV6-1, the J gene TRBJ2-2; 7 nucleotides align to TRBD1. The length of the CDR3 is 14 residues. With 0 bases clipped from V and 6 bases from J, the junction kept 1 base outside the gene matches. CDR1 MNHNS and CDR2 SASEGT come from the germline V gene. The CDR3 DNA is TGTGCCAGCAGTGAAGCCGGGACAGCCGGGGAGCTGTTTTTT. Residues: CASSEAGTAGELFF.

Worth noting for this clone: Other DNA sequences from this sample encode an identical CDR3 as well. The chain uses TRBV11-2 and TRBJ1-1; D unclear. CDR1 SGHAT and CDR2 FQNNGV come from the germline V gene. The CDR3 loop spans 13 amino acids. V was shortened by 0 bases and J by 1 base, with 3 bases between the two germline ends. The CDR3 DNA reads as TGTGCCAGCAGCTTAGATCCGAACACTGAAGCTTTCTTT. This codes for CASSLDPNTEAFF. Full variable domain (missing parts from reference TRBV11-2 and TRBJ1-1): EAGVAQSPRYKIIEKRQSVAFWCNPISGHATLYWYQQILGQGPKLLIQFQNNGVVDDSQLPKDRFSAERLKGVDSTLKIQPAKLEDSAVYLCASSLDPNTEAFFGQGTRLTVV.

This clone was counted between two and nine times. One end of the junction is discordant with germline, which a read error may explain. The genes are TRBV4-1 and TRBJ2-4, with TRBD1 as a possible D gene (6 bases). From germline, CDR1 is MGHRA and CDR2 YSYEKL. This CDR3 spans 15 amino acids. CDR3 sequence reads: CASSQEYGQKNIQYF. The CDR3 region has the DNA TGTGCCAGCAGCCAAGAATACGGACAGAAAAACATTCAGTACTTC.

This chain's CDR3 is CASSPDRGLGEAFF. The CDR3 bases are TGTGCCAGCAGTCCGGACAGGGGGTTAGGTGAAGCTTTCTTT. The gene calls are TRBV28 and TRBJ1-1; the match to TRBD1 covers 10 bases. Germline V gene lookup returns CDR1 MDHEN and CDR2 SYDVKM. The CDR3 is 14 amino acids. J was trimmed by 7 bases and V by 5 bases; bases with no gene match: 7.

The rearrangement joins TRBV2 to TRBJ2-3; 8 positions agree with TRBD2. V shed 4 bases, J shed 6 bases, and the junction held 12 bases outside the gene matches. The CDR3 is 16 residues long. Germline V lookup: CDR1 SNHLY, CDR2 FYNNEI. This chain's CDR3 is CASSALPSGSGDTQYF. CDR3 DNA sequence: TGTGCCAGCAGTGCCCTGCCCAGCGGGAGTGGCGATACGCAGTATTTT.

This clone was detected only a few times. V usage is TRBV29-1 and J usage is TRBJ2-3, with 9 bases fitting TRBD2. The CDR3 contains 14 residues. V lost 7 bases to trimming and J lost 6 bases; unmatched junction nucleotides: 11. Germline CDR1 and CDR2: SQVTM and ANQGSEA. DNA of the CDR3: TGCAGCGGGACCCATTCTAGCGGGGATGATACGCAGTATTTT. Its protein is CSGTHSSGDDTQYF.

The chain couples TRBV11-2 to TRBJ2-7; D perhaps matches TRBD1 (5 bases). V was cut by 2 bases and J by 4 bases, with 12 bases left in between. The CDR3 contains 14 residues. Germline CDR1 SGHAT, CDR2 FQNNGV. In DNA, the CDR3 is TGTGCCAGCAGCTTACCGTCAGGGAAGTACGAGCAGTACTTC. Protein: CASSLPSGKYEQYF.

The rearrangement uses TRBV28 and TRBJ2-3; tentatively, D is TRBD1 (7 bases). Germline CDR1 reads MDHEN; CDR2 reads SYDVKM. With 7 bases removed from V and 5 bases from J, the gap between germline ends came to 19 bases. The CDR3 runs 15 residues. CDR3 DNA sequence: TGTGCCAGCATCCAGGGGGGCCTTCTTGGAGATACGCAGTATTTT. It is translated as CASIQGGLLGDTQYF. Using reference TRBV28 and TRBJ2-3 for the parts outside the CDR3, the full variable domain is DVKVTQSSRYLVKRTGEKVFLECVQDMDHENMFWYRQDPGLGLRLIYFSYDVKMKEKGDIPEGYSVSREKKERFSLILESASTNQTSMYLCASIQGGLLGDTQYFGPGTRLTVL.

This rearrangement joins TRBV4-2 to TRBJ1-1; D uncertain. The CDR3 runs 14 residues. With 5 bases removed from V and 3 bases from J, the gap between germline ends came to 13 bases. Per the germline V gene, CDR1 is LGHNA and CDR2 is YNFKEQ. In nucleotides, the CDR3 is TGTGCCAGCAGCGGTCAGGTCCCCGACACTGAAGCTTTCTTT. Translated, it gives CASSGQVPDTEAFF.

The J gene is TRBJ1-4, the V gene TRBV7-9, with D unresolved. V was trimmed by 5 bases and J by 4 bases, leaving 20 bases between them. Germline CDR1 SEHNR, CDR2 FQNEAQ (reference sequence). The CDR3 is 17 amino acids. The CDR3 sequence is CASSPSSRVGYNEKLFF. CDR3 DNA sequence: TGTGCCAGCAGCCCGTCAAGCAGAGTAGGGTATAATGAAAAACTGTTTTTT.

The chain's CDR3 is CASSVGGGTDTQYF. The CDR3, as DNA: TGTGCCAGCAGTGTAGGGGGGGGAACAGATACGCAGTATTTT. The chain combines TRBV2 with TRBJ2-3; TRBD2 is a possible D gene (7 bases). The CDR3 loop spans 14 amino acids. Germline lookup yields CDR1 SNHLY and CDR2 FYNNEI. V dropped 4 bases and J dropped 3 bases, with 11 bases sitting between them.

The chain joins TRBV19 to TRBJ2-7; the match to TRBD2 covers 10 bases. Trimming removed 7 bases from V and 7 bases from J; junction bases left unmatched: 7. CDR1 is LNHDA and CDR2 is SQIVND in the germline V gene (reference sequence). This CDR3 spans 13 amino acids. CDR3 amino acids: CASTPSGGGEQYF. In DNA, the CDR3 is TGTGCCAGTACCCCTAGCGGGGGCGGGGAGCAGTACTTC. Full variable domain (missing parts from reference TRBV19 and TRBJ2-7): DGGITQSPKYLFRKEGQNVTLSCEQNLNHDAMYWYRQDPGQGLRLIYYSQIVNDFQKGDIAEGYSVSREKKESFPLTVTSAQKNPTAFYLCASTPSGGGEQYFGPGTRLTVT.

The rearrangement joins TRBV27 to TRBJ2-2; D gene unclear. Germline V gene data show CDR1 as MNHEY and CDR2 as SMNVEV (reference sequence). This CDR3 region has 17 residues. V dropped 2 bases and J dropped 1 base, with 14 bases sitting between them. The CDR3 sequence is CASSLGVWKLNTGELFF. CDR3 coding DNA: TGTGCCAGCAGTTTAGGGGTGTGGAAGCTGAACACCGGGGAGCTGTTTTTT.

The J gene is TRBJ2-7, the V gene TRBV5-1; 8 positions match TRBD2. V dropped 3 bases and J dropped 7; count of bases not matched to a gene: 12. Germline-derived CDR1 and CDR2 are SGHRS and YFSETQ. The CDR3 length is 15 residues. CDR3 region: CASSSIPGGSREQYF. The CDR3 region has the DNA TGCGCCAGCAGCTCCATTCCGGGAGGGTCCAGGGAGCAGTACTTC.

CDR3 bases: TGTGCCAGCAGTCAGAGAGGCGCTGGAAACACCATATATTTT. Residues: CASSQRGAGNTIYF. The J gene is TRBJ1-3, the V gene TRBV7-9; D uncertain. The germline CDR1 and CDR2 sequences are SEHNR and FQNEAQ (reference sequence). This CDR3 is built from 14 residues. Between the trimmed V and J ends, which lost 6 bases and 2 bases, there was a span of 11 bases.